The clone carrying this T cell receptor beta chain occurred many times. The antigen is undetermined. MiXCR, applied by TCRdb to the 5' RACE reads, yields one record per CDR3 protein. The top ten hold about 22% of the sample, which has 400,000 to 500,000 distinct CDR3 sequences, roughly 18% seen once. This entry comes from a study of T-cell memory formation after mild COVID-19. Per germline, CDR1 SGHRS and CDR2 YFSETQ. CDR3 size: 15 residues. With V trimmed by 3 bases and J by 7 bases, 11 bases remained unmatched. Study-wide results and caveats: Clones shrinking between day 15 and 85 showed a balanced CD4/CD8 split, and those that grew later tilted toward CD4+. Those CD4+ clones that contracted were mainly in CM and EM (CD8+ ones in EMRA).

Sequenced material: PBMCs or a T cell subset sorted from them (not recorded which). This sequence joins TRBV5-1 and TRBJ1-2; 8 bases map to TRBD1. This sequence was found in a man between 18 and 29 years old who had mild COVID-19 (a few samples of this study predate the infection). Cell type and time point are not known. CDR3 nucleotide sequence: TGCGCCAGCAGCTACGATTCAGGGGGCGGAGGTGGCTACACCTTC. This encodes CASSYDSGGGGGYTF.